The clone carrying this T cell receptor beta chain turned up a few times. Its target is unknown. The sample originates from a study of cytomegalovirus exposure and HLA in healthy donors. Study results and caveats: Because they were indistinguishable, some V segments, including TRBV6-2 and TRBV6-3, were excluded. In most subjects, TCR beta sequences reportedly gave accurate predictions of HLA-A and HLA-B alleles.

Primers included in the PCR were 60 Vbeta and 13 Jbeta primers. In the original processing: Roughly 11 million shared chains were among the roughly 78 million unique TCR beta chains that a later analysis counted. Produced via immunoSEQ multiplex PCR; TCRdb's table is partial and in-frame only. Clone size and V and J calls were adopted from that table, with D and trimming inferred from the DNA. This table has about 150,000 clones, 60% to 75% appearing once. Each donor was nominally healthy when sampled (though unrecorded immune exposures were likely). Germline loops: CDR1 SEHNR, CDR2 FQNEAQ (reference sequence). Trimming left V 5 bases short and J 4 bases short, with 17 bases between. This CDR3 region has 15 residues.

This chain connects TRBV7-9 to TRBJ2-5, with D perhaps TRBD1 (5 bases). This TCR came from a man younger than 45 in good health and CMV-seronegative. Sequencing was performed on PBMCs. CDR3 protein: CASSKKSGLRETQYF. The CDR3, as DNA: TGTGCCAGCAGCAAAAAGTCAGGGCTGCGAGAGACCCAGTACTTC.